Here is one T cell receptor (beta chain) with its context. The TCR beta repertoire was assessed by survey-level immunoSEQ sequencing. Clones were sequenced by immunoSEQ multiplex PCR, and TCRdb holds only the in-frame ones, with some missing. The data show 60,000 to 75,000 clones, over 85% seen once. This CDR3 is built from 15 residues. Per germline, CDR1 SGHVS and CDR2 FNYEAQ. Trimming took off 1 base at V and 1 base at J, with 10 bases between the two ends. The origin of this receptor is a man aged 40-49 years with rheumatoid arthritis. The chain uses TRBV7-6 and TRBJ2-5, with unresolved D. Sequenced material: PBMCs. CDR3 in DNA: TGTGCCAGCAGCTTAGGGGCCCTAACCCAAGAGACCCAGTACTTC. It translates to CASSLGALTQETQYF.